This passage covers 29 T cell receptor beta chains from one sample sequenced in a study of T cells after yellow fever vaccination. TCRdb called the 5' RACE reads again in MiXCR, with one record for every CDR3 protein. The table has 150,000 to 200,000 distinct CDR3 sequences, approximately 9.9% seen once; the top ten hold approximately 35%. Sequences were derived from CD8+ T cells sorted from PBMCs, sampled 45 days after the yellow fever booster vaccination. The receptors come from a young man who received the YFV17D yellow fever vaccine.

This clonotype was counted between two and nine times. V is TRBV7-9 and J is TRBJ2-3; unclear D gene. Trimming removed 5 bases at V and 0 bases at J, with 9 bases between. Germline V CDR1 and CDR2: SEHNR, FQNEAQ (reference sequence). This CDR3 is built from 14 residues. CDR3: CASSTLISTDTQYF. CDR3 DNA: TGTGCCAGCAGCACACTAATTAGCACAGATACGCAGTATTTT.

This clonotype was observed a few times. The chain couples TRBV13 to TRBJ1-6; D unclear. V was shortened by 5 bases and J by 10 bases, with 21 bases between the two germline ends. CDR3 length equals 16 residues. Looked up from germline, CDR1 is PRHDT and CDR2 is FYEKMQ (reference sequence). The CDR3 DNA reads as TGTGCCAGCAGCCTAACCGGGAGCCGAGTCGGCTCACCCCTCCACTTT. Residues: CASSLTGSRVGSPLHF.

This chain links TRBV11-2 with TRBJ1-5, with D perhaps matching TRBD1 (5 bases). The CDR3 length is 15 residues. Germline V gene sequence: CDR1 SGHAT, CDR2 FQNNGV. V shed 8 bases and J shed 0 bases, with 14 bases lying between them. CDR3 coding DNA: TGTGCCAGCTCAAGCGGGGCGAATAGCAATCAGCCCCAGCATTTT. Translation: CASSSGANSNQPQHF.

There are a few counts of this clonotype. CDR3 sequence: CASSQSRGGAGRELFF. The CDR3 DNA sequence: TGCGCCAGCAGCCAATCTCGCGGGGGAGCAGGTCGGGAGCTGTTTTTT. The V call is TRBV4-3, the J call TRBJ2-2; 7 bases agree with TRBD2. The CDR3 extends over 16 amino acids. The J segment lost 9 bases and the V segment lost 2 bases, leaving 12 bases of the junction unmatched. Germline assignment: CDR1 LGHNA and CDR2 YSLEER.

V gene TRBV7-7 combines with J gene TRBJ2-2; D perhaps matches TRBD2 (5 bases). Germline CDR1 and CDR2: SSHAT and FNYEAQ (reference sequence). The CDR3 length is 15 residues. This CDR3 reads CASARLGDGTGELFF. The CDR3, as DNA: TGTGCTAGCGCCCGACTCGGAGACGGGACCGGGGAGCTGTTTTTT.

This sequence joins TRBV6-5 and TRBJ2-5; TRBD2 matches 7 bases. This CDR3 is built from 14 residues. The J segment lost 5 bases and the V segment lost 0 bases, leaving 3 bases of the junction unmatched. CDR1 MNHEY and CDR2 SVGAGI come from the germline V gene. CDR3 DNA sequence: TGTGCCAGCAGTTACTCGCAGGGAGGGGAGACCCAGTACTTC. This gives the protein CASSYSQGGETQYF.

In DNA form, the CDR3 reads TGTGCCAGCAGCTTACGCGGGGGAATGCGAGAGACCCAGTACTTC. It yields the protein CASSLRGGMRETQYF. The chain combines TRBV11-3 with TRBJ2-5; TRBD2 agrees at 7 bases. CDR3 length equals 15 residues. In germline, CDR1 is SGHNT, CDR2 YENEEA. With 2 bases clipped from V and 4 bases from J, the junction kept 7 bases outside the gene matches. Full variable domain (missing parts from reference TRBV11-3 and TRBJ2-5): EAGVVQSPRYKIIEKKQPVAFWCNPISGHNTLYWYLQNLGQGPELLIRYENEEAVDDSQLPKDRFSAERLKGVDSTLKIQPAELGDSAVYLCASSLRGGMRETQYFGPGTRLLVL.

This clonotype was seen many times. The chain links TRBV9 to TRBJ2-1; TRBD1 is a possible D gene (6 bases). The CDR3 totals 15 residues. Germline V gives CDR1 SGDLS, CDR2 YYNGEE. Trimming took 2 bases from V and 2 from J, leaving 11 bases between them. In DNA, the CDR3 is TGTGCCAGCAGCGTCCTCAGGGGAACCTACAATGAGCAGTTCTTC. Encoded protein: CASSVLRGTYNEQFF.

The chain recombines TRBV25-1 with TRBJ2-7; D not resolved. CDR1 is MGHDK and CDR2 is SYGVNS in the germline V gene. There are 16 residues in the CDR3. The V end was cut by 2 bases, the J end by 2 bases, with 16 bases between. In DNA form, the CDR3 reads TGTGCCAGCAGTGAACGGGTGGCTCGGGCCCCCTACGAGCAGTACTTC. It encodes CASSERVARAPYEQYF.

The rearrangement links TRBV25-1 to TRBJ2-7; no reliable D call. Germline CDR1 reads MGHDK; CDR2 reads SYGVNS. The CDR3 contains 14 residues. Trimming removed 6 bases from V and 2 bases from J, with 14 bases in between. The CDR3 nucleotides are TGTGCCAGCAGGCGCACCCGACAAGCCTACGAGCAGTACTTC. It is translated as CASRRTRQAYEQYF.

This chain joins TRBV7-6 and TRBJ2-2; 10 bases map to TRBD1. CDR1 and CDR2 (germline): SGHVS, FNYEAQ. Trimming took 1 base from V and 3 from J; bases not matched to a gene: 5. The CDR3 extends over 17 amino acids. CDR3 in amino acids: CASSLESDRGDTGELFF. The CDR3 coding sequence is TGTGCCAGCAGCTTAGAATCGGACAGGGGGGACACCGGGGAGCTGTTTTTT.

This clonotype was seen a handful of times. The V gene is TRBV7-9, the J gene TRBJ2-5, with TRBD1 matching over 7 bases. V was pared by 5 bases and J by 2 bases, with 11 bases of the junction left unmatched. The CDR3 runs 16 residues. The germline V gene encodes CDR1 SEHNR and CDR2 FQNEAQ (reference sequence). The CDR3 nucleotides are TGTGCCAGCAGCCATTACACATACAGGGGACAAGAGACCCAGTACTTC. It encodes CASSHYTYRGQETQYF.

This sequence joins TRBV19 and TRBJ2-1; D may correspond to TRBD1 or TRBD2 (5 bases each). Trimming cost V 7 bases and J 8 bases, with 9 bases left between them. The CDR3 consists of 11 residues. Germline V gene sequence: CDR1 LNHDA, CDR2 SQIVND (reference sequence). The CDR3 nucleotides read TGTGCCAGTATCCAGGGAGATGAGCAGTTCTTC. Protein: CASIQGDEQFF.

V gene TRBV7-9 combines with J gene TRBJ2-5; 11 nucleotides align to TRBD2. CDR1 and CDR2 (germline): SEHNR, FQNEAQ (reference sequence). This CDR3 comprises 15 residues. With 3 bases clipped from V and 2 bases from J, the junction kept 2 bases outside the gene matches. In nucleotides, the CDR3 is TGTGCCAGCAGCTTGCGACTAGCGGGGCAAGAGACCCAGTACTTC. This translates into CASSLRLAGQETQYF.

The chain is built from TRBV3-1 and TRBJ2-5, with TRBD2 matching over 9 bases. CDR1 is LGHDT, CDR2 YNNKEL, per germline (reference sequence). After removal of 0 bases from V and 4 bases from J, the junction contained 3 bases not matched to a gene. This CDR3 has 15 amino acids. The CDR3 nucleotides are TGTGCCAGCAGCCAAGAGGGACTAGCCTCAGAGACCCAGTACTTC. Its translation: CASSQEGLASETQYF.

In its sample, this clonotype was seen many times. For the CDR3, the DNA is TGTGCCACCAGCAGCCGGGGGTTAGGGCACGCGGATACGCAGTATTTT. Its translation: CATSSRGLGHADTQYF. The chain recombines TRBV15 with TRBJ2-3, with D tentatively TRBD2 (6 bases). V was trimmed by 3 bases and J by 6 bases, leaving 19 bases between them. The length of the CDR3 is 16 residues. CDR1 LNHNV and CDR2 YYDKDF come from the germline V gene (reference sequence).

V gene TRBV27 combines with J gene TRBJ1-5; 10 positions agree with TRBD1. Looked up from germline, CDR1 is MNHEY and CDR2 is SMNVEV (reference sequence). The length of the CDR3 is 16 residues. J lost 7 bases, V lost 8 bases, and 14 bases had no gene match. The CDR3 here is CASGVGQGGRKQPQHF. Written as DNA, the CDR3 is TGTGCCAGCGGGGTCGGACAGGGGGGGAGGAAACAGCCCCAGCATTTT.

This clonotype appeared a few times. The V gene is TRBV6-5, the J gene TRBJ2-5, with D perhaps matching TRBD1 (8 bases). The length of the CDR3 is 14 residues. Trimming shortened V by 7 bases and J by 4 bases, and 16 bases separated the two germline ends. Germline V gene data show CDR1 as MNHEY and CDR2 as SVGAGI. The CDR3 nucleotides read TGTGCCAGCACTCAGGACAGGGAGGGAGAGACCCAGTACTTC. Translation: CASTQDREGETQYF.

The chain combines TRBV5-1 with TRBJ2-1; TRBD1 matches at 8 bases. This CDR3 region has 16 residues. V was clipped by 3 bases and J by 0 bases; unmatched bases: 5. Germline loops: CDR1 SGHRS, CDR2 YFSETQ. The CDR3 reads CASSSDRASSYNEQFF. Written as DNA, the CDR3 is TGCGCCAGCAGCTCGGACAGGGCAAGCTCCTACAATGAGCAGTTCTTC.

This clonotype was found a few times. This chain joins TRBV7-9 and TRBJ1-1; TRBD1 is a possible D gene (5 bases). CDR1 and CDR2 from the germline V gene are SEHNR and FQNEAQ (reference sequence). V was clipped by 1 base and J by 10 bases, with 10 bases between them. The CDR3 spans 12 residues. The CDR3 is CASSLEGGAAFF. The CDR3 coding sequence is TGTGCCAGCAGCTTAGAGGGAGGGGCAGCTTTCTTT.

This clonotype was recorded a few times. This chain connects TRBV10-3 to TRBJ2-2; possibly TRBD2 for D (5 bases). Germline V gene sequence: CDR1 ENHRY, CDR2 SYGVKD. The CDR3 is 15 amino acids. Trimming took 6 bases from V and 5 from J, leaving 16 bases between them. Here the CDR3 reads CAISDSETTTGELFF. Written as DNA, the CDR3 is TGTGCCATCAGCGACTCGGAGACTACGACCGGGGAGCTGTTTTTT.

This clonotype has just a few counts. The gene calls are TRBV11-2 and TRBJ1-2; weak D call: TRBD1 (6 bases). V was cut by 5 bases and J by 8 bases, with 27 bases left in between. The V gene's germline CDR1 is SGHAT and CDR2 FQNNGV. The length of the CDR3 is 17 residues. The CDR3 nucleotides are TGTGCCAGCAGCCCCAGGGGCCCATCCCTCCTGTGGAGAGGCTACACCTTC. Protein sequence: CASSPRGPSLLWRGYTF.

The rearrangement links TRBV4-2 to TRBJ2-7; TRBD2 agrees at 7 bases. Looked up from germline, CDR1 is LGHNA and CDR2 is YNFKEQ. V was pared by 1 base and J by 4 bases, with 10 bases of the junction left unmatched. CDR3 length: 16 amino acids. The CDR3 spells CASSQVGRGKPYEQYF. The CDR3 DNA is TGTGCCAGCAGCCAAGTGGGGAGGGGTAAGCCATACGAGCAGTACTTC.

V gene TRBV6-5 combines with J gene TRBJ2-2; 11 bases fit TRBD2. V gave up 6 bases and J gave up 3 bases; unmatched junction bases: 9. This CDR3 has 17 residues. From germline, CDR1 is MNHEY and CDR2 SVGAGI. CDR3 residues: CASSPQPTSGDTGELFF. DNA for the CDR3: TGTGCCAGCAGCCCACAACCGACTAGCGGGGACACCGGGGAGCTGTTTTTT.

This clonotype was found a few times. The V and J genes are TRBV7-9 and TRBJ1-2; D unclear. The CDR3 is made up of 14 amino acids. The V end was cut by 2 bases, the J end by 4 bases, with 11 bases between. The germline V gene has CDR1 SEHNR and CDR2 FQNEAQ (reference sequence). The CDR3 here is CASSLLEASYGYTF. CDR3 coding DNA: TGTGCCAGCAGCTTATTGGAGGCTAGCTATGGCTACACCTTC. Filled out from reference TRBV7-9 and TRBJ1-2, the complete variable domain reads DTGVSQNPRHKITKRGQNVTFRCDPISEHNRLYWYRQTLGQGPEFLTYFQNEAQLEKSRLLSDRFSAERPKGSFSTLEIQRTEQGDSAMYLCASSLLEASYGYTFGSGTRLTVV.

This chain links TRBV4-3 with TRBJ2-3; D may be TRBD2 (6 bases). Trimming stripped 4 bases from V and 0 bases from J, with 17 bases between. This CDR3 has 17 amino acids. Germline V lookup: CDR1 LGHNA, CDR2 YSLEER. CDR3 in DNA: TGCGCCAGCAGCCCGCCTCCTGCGGGAAGAAGCACAGATACGCAGTATTTT. It encodes CASSPPPAGRSTDTQYF.

In its sample, this clonotype was seen a few times. A much larger clone is a single base away; this may be a read error. The chain links TRBV12-5 to TRBJ1-1; D not resolved. V lost 3 bases to trimming and J lost 1 base, with 3 bases between them. Germline values: CDR1 LGHNT, CDR2 FRNRAP. The CDR3 is 12 amino acids. CDR3 sequence: CASGLGNTEAFF. The CDR3 DNA follows: TGTGCTAGTGGTTTAGGGAACACTGAAGCTTTCTTT. The complete variable domain, with remaining parts taken from reference TRBV12-5 and TRBJ1-1, reads DARVTQTPRHKVTEMGQEVTMRCQPILGHNTVFWYRQTMMQGLELLAYFRNRAPLDDSGMPKDRFSAEMPDATLATLKIQPSEPRDSAVYFCASGLGNTEAFFGQGTRLTVV.

This clonotype occurred a few times. The V gene is TRBV20-1, the J gene TRBJ2-3; D tentatively reads TRBD1 or TRBD2 (5 bases each). Trimming cost V 8 bases and J 2 bases, with 17 bases left between them. This CDR3 comprises 14 residues. CDR1 is DFQATT and CDR2 is SNEGSKA in the germline V gene (reference sequence). This chain's CDR3 is CSTQPGPYTDTQYF. The CDR3 DNA reads as TGCAGTACCCAACCGGGACCATACACAGATACGCAGTATTTT.

The sample holds a few counts of this clonotype. The rearrangement links TRBV7-9 to TRBJ2-2; D gene uncertain. Trimming shortened V by 6 bases and J by 6 bases, and 14 bases separated the two germline ends. Germline V gives CDR1 SEHNR, CDR2 FQNEAQ (reference sequence). This CDR3 has 14 residues. CDR3 in amino acids: CASRLPAGPGELFF. CDR3 DNA: TGTGCCAGCAGATTACCGGCCGGGCCCGGGGAGCTGTTTTTT.